The T cell receptor beta chain described here comes from a study of cytomegalovirus exposure and HLA in healthy donors. Germline CDR1 is MNHNY and CDR2 is SVGAGI (reference sequence). The CDR3 consists of 16 residues. This PCR relied on a set of 60 Vbeta primers and 13 Jbeta primers. Clones were read by immunoSEQ multiplex PCR, and TCRdb kept only the in-frame ones, dropping some. Counted here are about 120,000 clones, 77% occurring once; the ten biggest clones make up roughly 9.8%. For this clone: Its antigen is as yet unknown. Sequence at one end of the junction differs from germline and may be a read error.

Study-level points and caveats: High sensitivity and specificity were reportedly achieved when the classifier diagnosed cytomegalovirus status.

The origin of this receptor is a middle-aged man in good health and CMV-seropositive. Sample: PBMCs. The rearrangement joins TRBV6-6 to TRBJ2-6; 11 bases are shared with TRBD2. The DNA for the CDR3 is TGTGCCAGCAGTTTAGCGGGGGGGTCTGGGGCCAACGGCCTGACTTTC. Its protein is CASSLAGGSGANGLTF.